This is a list of T cell receptor beta chains from one sample in a study of blood T cell repertoires in COVID-19. Assay used: immunoSEQ multiplex PCR; TCRdb lists only in-frame clones, some missing. The data contain approximately 250,000 clones, about 88% of them singletons. The sequenced sample was peripheral blood. The receptor set was obtained from a woman aged 55 to 70 with COVID-19, enrolled during active disease. CDR3s include the opening cysteine and the closing phenylalanine or tryptophan. The order of the fields is clone size, V gene, J gene, D gene, CDR3 DNA, CDR3 protein. A D gene is named only where the DNA matches it firmly. Not every row has a clone size; where given, it reads once, few, many or a size class.

>.|TRBV5-1|TRBJ1-3|TRBD1
TGCGCCAGCAGCCTCTCGACAGGGGGAGGAAACACCATATATTTT
CASSLSTGGGNTIYF
>.|TRBV18|TRBJ2-7|.
TGTGCCAGCTCACCACGGCAGGGTTACGAGCAGTACTTC
CASSPRQGYEQYF
>.|TRBV19|TRBJ2-1|TRBD2
TGTGCCAGTAGTCAAGCTAGCGGGAGGTTCAGTGAGCAGTTCTTC
CASSQASGRFSEQFF
>.|TRBV7-3|TRBJ2-6|.
TGTGCCAGTTCAAACAGCTCTGGGGCCAACGTCCTGACTTTC
CASSNSSGANVLTF
>.|TRBV7-2|TRBJ2-1|TRBD2
TGTGCCAGCGGGAGCGGGAGGGCCCCCTACAATGAGCAGTTCTTC
CASGSGRAPYNEQFF
>.|TRBV6-2/TRBV6-3|TRBJ2-3|.
TGTGCCAGCAGTCCCCTGGAAGCGGCCACAGATACGCAGTATTTT
CASSPLEAATDTQYF
>.|TRBV27|TRBJ1-2|TRBD1
TGTGCCAGCAGTTTATCCCCCCCGACAGGGTCCTCTGGCTACACCTTC
CASSLSPPTGSSGYTF
>once|TRBV6-5|TRBJ1-2|TRBD1
TGTGCCAGCAGTTTTTCAGGACAGGGAAGAAGCTACACCTTC
CASSFSGQGRSYTF
>.|TRBV5-1|TRBJ2-1|TRBD1
TGCGCCAGCAGCCCGACCGGGACAGGGATTAATGAGCAGTTCTTC
CASSPTGTGINEQFF
>.|TRBV12-3/TRBV12-4|TRBJ1-1|.
TGTGCCAGCAGTTTAACAGGAAAAACTGAAGCTTTCTTT
CASSLTGKTEAFF
>.|TRBV18|TRBJ2-1|.
TGTGCCAGCTCAAGGGGCAGGGCGTATGAGCAGTTCTTC
CASSRGRAYEQFF
>.|TRBV6-5|TRBJ1-6|.
TGTGCCAGCATTCGGGGGTATAATTCACCCCTCCACTTT
CASIRGYNSPLHF
>.|TRBV10-3|TRBJ1-2|TRBD1
TGTGCCATCAACCCGACAGGGGGCATTGATGGCTACACCTTC
CAINPTGGIDGYTF
>.|TRBV19|TRBJ2-1|TRBD2
TGTGCCAGTAGTATAGATGGCCCTGGAGGAGCGGGAGGGCAGGATGAGCAGTTCTTC
CASSIDGPGGAGGQDEQFF
>few|TRBV6-5|TRBJ1-2|.
TGTGCCAGCAGTTACTCGAGATACAGGGAATACAGCTACACCTTC
CASSYSRYREYSYTF
>.|TRBV10-3|TRBJ1-2|.
TGTGCCATCAGTGCCGGGGAGGGCTACACCTTC
CAISAGEGYTF
>.|TRBV6-2/TRBV6-3|TRBJ2-7|.
TGTGCCAGCAGTTACGAAGACAGCTCCTACGAGCAGTACTTC
CASSYEDSSYEQYF
>.|TRBV15|TRBJ2-3|.
TGTGCCACCAGCGTTGGGGCCACAGATACGCAGTATTTT
CATSVGATDTQYF
>.|TRBV10-3|TRBJ1-6|TRBD1
TGTGCCATCTCCGGGACAGGGGATAATTCACCCCTCCACTTT
CAISGTGDNSPLHF
>.|TRBV11-2|TRBJ2-3|.
TGTGCCAGCAGCTACGGGGTTAGGACAGATACGCAGTATTTT
CASSYGVRTDTQYF
>.|TRBV28|TRBJ1-4|TRBD1
TGTGCCAGCCGGACAGGGGTTGAAAAACTGTTTTTT
CASRTGVEKLFF
>.|TRBV28|TRBJ2-6|.
TGTGCCAGCAGCCAAAGGGGGTCCTGGGCCAACGTCCTGACTTTC
CASSQRGSWANVLTF
>.|TRBV27|TRBJ2-1|.
TGTGCCAGCAGTTTGTTAGGGGGGGTGTCTAGCAATGAGCAGTTCTTC
CASSLLGGVSSNEQFF
>.|TRBV5-6|TRBJ2-3|TRBD1
TGTGCCAGCAGCCAGCGGACAGGCAAGGCACCCGATACGCAGTATTTT
CASSQRTGKAPDTQYF
>.|TRBV20-1|TRBJ2-3|TRBD2
TGCAGTGCTAGTGCCCCTGGCGGGGGGGACACAGATACGCAGTATTTT
CSASAPGGGDTDTQYF
>.|TRBV28|TRBJ1-2|.
TGTGCCAGCAGGAGGGCTGGGGATAACTATGGCTACACCTTC
CASRRAGDNYGYTF
>.|TRBV12-3/TRBV12-4|TRBJ1-1|TRBD1
TGTGCCAGCAGTCGACAGGGTAACACTGAAGCTTTCTTT
CASSRQGNTEAFF
>.|TRBV30|TRBJ1-5|.
TGTGCCTGGAGCACGGGGAGCAATCAGCCCCAGCATTTT
CAWSTGSNQPQHF
>few|TRBV29-1|TRBJ1-3|.
TGCAGCGTTGCCGGGAATGGAAACACCATATATTTT
CSVAGNGNTIYF
>.|TRBV29-1|TRBJ1-2|TRBD1
TGCAGCTCCAAGATGACAGGGGGCGGCTATGGCTACACCTTC
CSSKMTGGGYGYTF
>.|TRBV7-8|TRBJ2-7|.
TGTGCCAGCAGCTTAGCGCTAGGGGCCGCGTCCTACGAGCAGTACTTC
CASSLALGAASYEQYF
>few|TRBV5-4|TRBJ1-6|TRBD1
TGTGCCAGCAGCTTGCCGACAGGGGTTAATTCACCCCTCCACTTT
CASSLPTGVNSPLHF
>.|TRBV11-2|TRBJ1-2|TRBD1
TGTGCCAGCAGCCCCGGGACAGGGGGCGCCGGAAGGGGTGGCTACACCTTC
CASSPGTGGAGRGGYTF
>.|TRBV6-6|TRBJ2-3|TRBD1
TGTGCCAGCAGTTATAGGCCAGGGGGCGAAGATACGCAGTATTTT
CASSYRPGGEDTQYF
>.|TRBV6-5|TRBJ1-2|.
TGTGCCAGCTCCCGGTCTTCGGCGGGAGGCTACACCTTC
CASSRSSAGGYTF
>.|TRBV24-1|TRBJ2-1|.
TGTGCCACCAGTGATTTGAGGAGCGGTGAGCAGTTCTTC
CATSDLRSGEQFF
>.|TRBV10-3|TRBJ2-1|TRBD2
TGTGCCATCAATCGACTAGCGGGAATGTCGAATGAGCAGTTCTTC
CAINRLAGMSNEQFF
>.|TRBV5-1|TRBJ2-1|.
TGCGCCAGCAGCTTGAAAGGGGCAGGGCTAACCTACAATGAGCAGTTCTTC
CASSLKGAGLTYNEQFF
>.|TRBV5-1|TRBJ1-2|TRBD1
TGCGCCAGCAGCCCCTCCCGGACAGGGGATATCGGTGGCTACACCTTC
CASSPSRTGDIGGYTF
>.|TRBV28|TRBJ1-5|TRBD1
TGTGCCAGCAGTTTATTCGGGACAGTTAGCAATCAGCCCCAGCATTTT
CASSLFGTVSNQPQHF
>.|TRBV6-5|TRBJ1-6|.
TGTGCCAGCAAGAAGACAGCGTATAATTCACCCCTCCACTTT
CASKKTAYNSPLHF
>.|TRBV4-1|TRBJ1-1|.
TGCGCCAGCAGCCAACAGACGGGGGGAAGGAACACTGAAGCTTTCTTT
CASSQQTGGRNTEAFF
>once|TRBV18|TRBJ1-3|.
TGTGCCAGCTCCCGGACAGTCGGAAACACCATATATTTT
CASSRTVGNTIYF
>.|TRBV20-1|TRBJ1-2|TRBD1
TGCAGTGCTGACAGGGTCGGCTACACCTTC
CSADRVGYTF
>.|TRBV7-9|TRBJ2-3|.
TGTGCCAGCAGCTTAGCGGGACTGAGCACAGATACGCAGTATTTT
CASSLAGLSTDTQYF
>.|TRBV30|TRBJ1-5|.
TGTGCCTGGAGACCTTCAGGGGAACGTCAGCCCCAGCATTTT
CAWRPSGERQPQHF
>.|TRBV6-2/TRBV6-3|TRBJ2-2|TRBD1
TGTGCCAGCAGTTCCCACCGGGACAGGGGCACCGGGGAGCTGTTTTTT
CASSSHRDRGTGELFF
>.|TRBV11-1|TRBJ1-6|.
TGTGCCAGCAGCCGCGGCGGGGGGAATCGCTCACCCCTCCACTTT
CASSRGGGNRSPLHF
>.|TRBV7-2|TRBJ2-5|TRBD1
TGTGCCAGCAGCTGGAACAGGGGAACAACACACTTC
CASSWNRGTTHF
>few|TRBV14|TRBJ2-7|.
TGTGCCAGCAGCCAAAAGAGGACTCTTCAGTATTACGAGCAGTACTTC
CASSQKRTLQYYEQYF
>.|TRBV11-3|TRBJ2-7|TRBD2
TGTGCCAGCAGCTTGGGGGGGGGAGACACCTACGAGCAGTACTTC
CASSLGGGDTYEQYF
>.|TRBV11-3|TRBJ2-3|.
TGTGCCAGCAGCTTAGGCGGGGGCACAGATACGCAGTATTTT
CASSLGGGTDTQYF
>.|TRBV19|TRBJ2-7|.
TGTGCCAGTAGTCCCGTGAGGGGACTGCAGTACTTC
CASSPVRGLQYF
>.|TRBV7-2|TRBJ1-2|.
TGTGCCAGCCACACAGGCTACACCTTC
CASHTGYTF
>.|TRBV5-4|TRBJ1-4|TRBD1
TGTGCCAGCAGCCACGACAGGGGGCGGGTTAATGAAAAACTGTTTTTT
CASSHDRGRVNEKLFF
>.|TRBV7-9|TRBJ2-7|.
TGTGCCAGCAGCTTAGGCTACTCCTACGAGCAGTACTTC
CASSLGYSYEQYF
>.|TRBV3-1/TRBV3-2|TRBJ2-1|.
TGTGCCAGCAGCCAAGAATCCAGCTCCTACAATGAGCAGTTCTTC
CASSQESSSYNEQFF